Following are 9 T cell receptor beta chains from one sample sequenced in a study of technical replicates of blood from a few donors. Measured with immunoSEQ multiplex PCR; TCRdb has only the in-frame clones, and not every one. The table includes roughly 65,000 clones, around 85% detected once. Sequencing used PBMCs. All receptors come from a human donor in good health. Some clones in this sample may be carry-over from other donors' samples.

The chain recombines TRBV7-3 with TRBJ1-2; possibly TRBD1 for D (5 bases). Germline V gene sequence: CDR1 SGHTA, CDR2 FQGTGA. This CDR3 spans 14 amino acids. Deletions cut 5 bases from V and 8 bases from J, with 18 bases between. The CDR3 protein is CASSTGNALGGYTF. In DNA, the CDR3 is TGTGCCAGCAGCACAGGAAATGCGCTAGGCGGCTACACCTTC.

The genes are TRBV5-1 and TRBJ2-5; a possible D gene is TRBD1 (5 bases). The J call is doubtful: the DNA matches TRBJ2-7 better. This CDR3 has 13 residues. Germline assignment: CDR1 SGHRS and CDR2 YFSETQ. The CDR3 sequence is CASSSDSTYEQYF. CDR3 nucleotide sequence: TGCGCCAGCAGCTCCGACAGTACCTACGAGCAGTACTTC.

The chain combines TRBV6-1 with TRBJ2-5; D unresolved. The V gene's germline CDR1 is MNHNS and CDR2 SASEGT. The CDR3 sequence is 14 residues long. Trimming removed 6 bases at V and 4 bases at J, with 15 bases between. DNA of the CDR3: TGTGCCAGCAGGGCAACCGGGTCCCGAGAGACCCAGTACTTC. Its protein is CASRATGSRETQYF.

This rearrangement joins TRBV6-5 to TRBJ2-1; 13 bases match TRBD2. The V gene's germline CDR1 is MNHEY and CDR2 SVGAGI. The CDR3 is 15 amino acids. Trimming removed 4 bases from V and 8 bases from J; junction bases left unmatched: 5. In DNA, the CDR3 is TGTGCCAGCAGTTCGGGACTAGCGGGATTGCATGAGCAGTTCTTC. This translates into CASSSGLAGLHEQFF.

This clone was detected once. The gene calls are TRBV5-6 and TRBJ2-1; TRBD2 is a possible D gene (7 bases). CDR1 and CDR2 (germline): SGHDT, YYEEEE. V was trimmed by 1 base and J by 1 base, leaving 12 bases between them. CDR3 length: 16 residues. This chain's CDR3 is CASSLNAGASYNEQFF. CDR3 nucleotide sequence: TGTGCCAGCAGCTTGAATGCGGGGGCGTCCTACAATGAGCAGTTCTTC. Looking up the rest from reference TRBV5-6 and TRBJ2-1 gives the full variable domain: DAGVTQSPTHLIKTRGQQVTLRCSPKSGHDTVSWYQQALGQGPQFIFQYYEEEERQRGNFPDRFSGHQFPNYSSELNVNALLLGDSALYLCASSLNAGASYNEQFFGPGTRLTVL.

This clone was seen only a few times. This sample also contains other DNA sequences that code for the same CDR3. This chain's CDR3 is CASSPRGVYEQYF. CDR3 DNA: TGTGCCAGCTCACCCAGAGGAGTGTACGAGCAGTACTTC. The chain uses TRBV18 and TRBJ2-7; D gene unclear. V lost 3 bases and J 4 bases, leaving 10 bases between the germline ends. The CDR3 runs 13 residues. The germline V gene encodes CDR1 KGHSH and CDR2 LQKENI.

This rearrangement joins TRBV5-1 to TRBJ2-7; 14 bases are shared with TRBD2. The V gene end was trimmed by 4 bases and the J gene end by 6 bases; junction bases not matched to a gene: 12. Germline V gives CDR1 SGHRS, CDR2 YFSETQ. CDR3 length equals 17 residues. DNA of the CDR3: TGCGCCAGCAGCGACGGGACTAGCGGGAGTTACCTTATCGAGCAGTACTTC. It yields the protein CASSDGTSGSYLIEQYF.

The chain recombines TRBV7-2 with TRBJ2-5, with D perhaps matching TRBD2 (7 bases). Germline assignment: CDR1 SGHTA and CDR2 FQGNSA. Trimming stripped 4 bases from V and 5 bases from J, with 17 bases between. The length of the CDR3 is 15 residues. The CDR3 reads CASSSARGAGETQYF. Here the CDR3 DNA reads TGTGCCAGCAGCTCCGCACGGGGGGCCGGGGAGACCCAGTACTTC.

This chain connects TRBV9 to TRBJ2-1; 10 bases line up with TRBD2. CDR1 is SGDLS, CDR2 YYNGEE, per germline. The V segment lost 4 bases and the J segment 8 bases; nucleotides outside the gene matches: 9. The CDR3 contains 15 residues. CDR3 region: CASSIQAGGPYEQFF. DNA of the CDR3: TGTGCCAGCAGCATCCAAGCGGGGGGGCCTTATGAGCAGTTCTTC.